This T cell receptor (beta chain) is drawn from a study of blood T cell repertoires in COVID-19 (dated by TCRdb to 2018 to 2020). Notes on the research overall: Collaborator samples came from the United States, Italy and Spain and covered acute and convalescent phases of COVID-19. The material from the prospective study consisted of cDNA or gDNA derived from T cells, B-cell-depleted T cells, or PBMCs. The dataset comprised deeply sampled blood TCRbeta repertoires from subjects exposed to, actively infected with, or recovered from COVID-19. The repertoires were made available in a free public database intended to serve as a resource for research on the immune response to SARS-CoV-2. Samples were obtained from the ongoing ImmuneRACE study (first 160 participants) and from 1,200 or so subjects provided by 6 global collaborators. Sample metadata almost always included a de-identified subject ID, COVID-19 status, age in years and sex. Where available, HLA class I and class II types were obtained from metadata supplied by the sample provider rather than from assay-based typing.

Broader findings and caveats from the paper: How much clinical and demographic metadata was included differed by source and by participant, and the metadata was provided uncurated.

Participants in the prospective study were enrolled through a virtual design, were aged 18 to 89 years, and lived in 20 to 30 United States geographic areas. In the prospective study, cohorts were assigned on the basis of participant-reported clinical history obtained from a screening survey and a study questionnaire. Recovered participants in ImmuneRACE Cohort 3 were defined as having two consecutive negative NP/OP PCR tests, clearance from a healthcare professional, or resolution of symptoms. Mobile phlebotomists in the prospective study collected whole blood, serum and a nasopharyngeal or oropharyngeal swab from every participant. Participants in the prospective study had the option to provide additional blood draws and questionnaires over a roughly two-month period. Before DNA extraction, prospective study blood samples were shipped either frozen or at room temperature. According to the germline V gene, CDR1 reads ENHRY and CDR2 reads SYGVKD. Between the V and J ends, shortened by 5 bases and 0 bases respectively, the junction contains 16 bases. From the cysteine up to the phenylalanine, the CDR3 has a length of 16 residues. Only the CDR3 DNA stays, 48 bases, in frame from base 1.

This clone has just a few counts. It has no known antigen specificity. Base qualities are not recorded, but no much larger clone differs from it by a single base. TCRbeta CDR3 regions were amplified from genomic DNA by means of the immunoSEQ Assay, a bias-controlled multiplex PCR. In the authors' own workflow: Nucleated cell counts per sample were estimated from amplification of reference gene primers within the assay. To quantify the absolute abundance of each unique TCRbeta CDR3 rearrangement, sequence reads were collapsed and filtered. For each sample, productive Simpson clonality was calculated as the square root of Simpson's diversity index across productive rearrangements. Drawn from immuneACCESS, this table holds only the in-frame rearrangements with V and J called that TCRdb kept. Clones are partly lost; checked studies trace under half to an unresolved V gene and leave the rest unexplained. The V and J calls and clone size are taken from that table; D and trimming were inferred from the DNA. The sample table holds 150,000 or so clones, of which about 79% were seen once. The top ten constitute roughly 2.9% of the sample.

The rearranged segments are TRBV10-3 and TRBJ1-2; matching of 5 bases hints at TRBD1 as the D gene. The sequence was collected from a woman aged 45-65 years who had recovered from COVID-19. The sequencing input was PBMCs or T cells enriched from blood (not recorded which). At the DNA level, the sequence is TGTGCCATCAGTCCGATGACCCTCAGGGCTAACTATGGCTACACCTTC. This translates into CAISPMTLRANYGYTF.